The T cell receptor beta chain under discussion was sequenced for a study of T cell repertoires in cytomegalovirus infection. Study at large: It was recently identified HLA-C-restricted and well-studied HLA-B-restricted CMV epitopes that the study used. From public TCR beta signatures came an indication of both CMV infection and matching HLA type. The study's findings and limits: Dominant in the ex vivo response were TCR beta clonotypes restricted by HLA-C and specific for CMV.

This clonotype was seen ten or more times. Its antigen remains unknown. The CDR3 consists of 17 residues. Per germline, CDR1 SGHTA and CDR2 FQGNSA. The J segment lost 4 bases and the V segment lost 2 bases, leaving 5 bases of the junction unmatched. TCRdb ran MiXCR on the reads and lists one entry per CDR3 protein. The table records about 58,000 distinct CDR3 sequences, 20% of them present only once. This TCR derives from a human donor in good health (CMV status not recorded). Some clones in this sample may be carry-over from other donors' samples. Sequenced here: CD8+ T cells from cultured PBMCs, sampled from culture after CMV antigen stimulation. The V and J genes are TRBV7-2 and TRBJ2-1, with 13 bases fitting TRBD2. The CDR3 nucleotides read TGTGCCAGCAGCTTATTGGGGACTAGCGGGACTTACAATGAGCAGTTCTTC. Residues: CASSLLGTSGTYNEQFF.